This T cell receptor beta chain was sequenced for a study of blood T cell repertoires in COVID-19. About the study: Both acute and convalescent COVID-19 samples were obtained from the United States, Italy and Spain. The analysed material was cDNA or gDNA that came from T cells, B-cell-depleted T cells, or PBMCs.

The method was immunoSEQ multiplex PCR; TCRdb's version includes in-frame clones alone and lacks a portion of them. The sample lists approximately 73,000 clones, approximately 86% seen once, with roughly 2% in the top ten. The CDR3 runs to 13 residues. The J segment lost 7 bases and the V segment lost 0 bases, leaving 0 bases of the junction unmatched. CDR1 is SGDLS and CDR2 is YYNGEE in the germline V gene. In its sample, this clone was seen a few times. Sequencing was carried out using peripheral blood. The V gene is TRBV9, the J gene TRBJ2-7; 11 bases agree with TRBD2. The sequence was obtained from a woman aged 55-75 years with acute or convalescent COVID-19. The CDR3 region is CASSVGTSGEQYF. The CDR3, as DNA: TGTGCCAGCAGCGTAGGGACTAGCGGGGAGCAGTACTTC.